This TCR beta chain was sequenced for a study of shared clonotypes between healthy human individuals. Sequenced by immunoSEQ multiplex PCR; TCRdb stores in-frame clones only, minus some. This sample has 1.5 million to 2.5 million clones, with less than 95% found just once. Trimming left V 0 bases short and J 4 bases short, with 9 bases between. The CDR3 runs to 13 residues. Germline V CDR1 and CDR2: GTSNPN, SVGIG (reference sequence). Concerning this clone: Other DNA sequences within the sample encode an identical CDR3.

Naive CD8 populations comprised CD45RO-negative cells positively selected for CCR7, excluding terminally differentiated effector memory CD45RA+ cells. Healthy HIV-negative adults with no recent acute infections or vaccinations were recruited as donors. Sequencing was performed on naive CD8+ T cells sorted from blood. This clonotype was sampled from a man younger than 35 in good health. The chain recombines TRBV30 with TRBJ1-1; D is perhaps TRBD1 (5 bases). For the CDR3, the DNA is TGTGCCTGGAGTGTGGGGGGTAGCACTGAAGCTTTCTTT. Protein product: CAWSVGGSTEAFF.